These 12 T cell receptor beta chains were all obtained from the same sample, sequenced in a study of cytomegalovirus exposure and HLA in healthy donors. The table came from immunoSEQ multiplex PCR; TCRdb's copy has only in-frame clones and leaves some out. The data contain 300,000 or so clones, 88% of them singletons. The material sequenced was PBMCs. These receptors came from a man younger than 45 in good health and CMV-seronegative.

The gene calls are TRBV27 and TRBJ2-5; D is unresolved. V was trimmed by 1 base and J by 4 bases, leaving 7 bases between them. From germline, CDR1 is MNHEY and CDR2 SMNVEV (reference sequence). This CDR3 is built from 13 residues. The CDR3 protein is CASSLFYSETQYF. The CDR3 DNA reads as TGTGCCAGCAGTTTATTTTACTCAGAGACCCAGTACTTC.

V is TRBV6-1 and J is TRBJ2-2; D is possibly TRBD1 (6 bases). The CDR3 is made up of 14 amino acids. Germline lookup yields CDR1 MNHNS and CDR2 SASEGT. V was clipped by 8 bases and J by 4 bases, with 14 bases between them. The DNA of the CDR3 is TGTGCCAGCCCGCCCCAGGGGTTCACCGGGGAGCTGTTTTTT. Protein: CASPPQGFTGELFF.

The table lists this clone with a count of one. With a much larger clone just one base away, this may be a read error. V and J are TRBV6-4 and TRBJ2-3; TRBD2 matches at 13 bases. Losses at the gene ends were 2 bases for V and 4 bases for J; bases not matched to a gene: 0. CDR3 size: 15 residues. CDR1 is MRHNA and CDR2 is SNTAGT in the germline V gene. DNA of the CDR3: TGTGCCAGCAGTGACACTAGCGGGGGGGCAGATACGCAGTATTTT. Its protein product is CASSDTSGGADTQYF.

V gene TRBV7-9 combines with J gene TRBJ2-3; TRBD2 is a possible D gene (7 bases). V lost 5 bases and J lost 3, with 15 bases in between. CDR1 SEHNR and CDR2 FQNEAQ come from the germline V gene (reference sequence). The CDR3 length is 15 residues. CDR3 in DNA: TGTGCCAGCAGCCGGGGGGCCGGGGAAACAGATACGCAGTATTTT. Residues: CASSRGAGETDTQYF. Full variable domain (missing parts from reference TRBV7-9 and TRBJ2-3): DTGVSQNPRHKITKRGQNVTFRCDPISEHNRLYWYRQTLGQGPEFLTYFQNEAQLEKSRLLSDRFSAERPKGSFSTLEIQRTEQGDSAMYLCASSRGAGETDTQYFGPGTRLTVL.

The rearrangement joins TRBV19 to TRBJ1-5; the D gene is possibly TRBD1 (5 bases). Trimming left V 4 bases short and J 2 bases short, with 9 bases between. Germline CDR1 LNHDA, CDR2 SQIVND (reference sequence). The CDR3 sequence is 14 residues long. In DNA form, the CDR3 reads TGTGCCAGTAGTACCCAGACAGGCAATCAGCCCCAGCATTTT. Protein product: CASSTQTGNQPQHF.

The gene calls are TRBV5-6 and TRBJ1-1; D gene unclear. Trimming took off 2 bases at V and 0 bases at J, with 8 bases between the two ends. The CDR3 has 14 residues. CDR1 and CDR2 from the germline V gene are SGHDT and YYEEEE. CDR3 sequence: CASSLISLNTEAFF. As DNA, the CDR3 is TGTGCCAGCAGCTTAATATCTCTGAACACTGAAGCTTTCTTT.

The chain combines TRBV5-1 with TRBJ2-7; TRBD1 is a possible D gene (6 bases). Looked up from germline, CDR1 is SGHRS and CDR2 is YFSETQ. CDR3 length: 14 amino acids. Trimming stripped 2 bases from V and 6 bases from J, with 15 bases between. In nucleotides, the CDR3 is TGCGCCAGCAGCTTCGAAGGACAGTATTCCGAGCAGTACTTC. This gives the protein CASSFEGQYSEQYF.

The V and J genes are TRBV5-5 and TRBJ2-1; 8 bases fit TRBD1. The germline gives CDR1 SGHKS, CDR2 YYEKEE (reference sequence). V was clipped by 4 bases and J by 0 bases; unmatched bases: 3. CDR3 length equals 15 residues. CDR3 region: CASSRGQGSYNEQFF. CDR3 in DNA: TGTGCCAGCAGCCGTGGACAGGGCTCCTACAATGAGCAGTTCTTC.

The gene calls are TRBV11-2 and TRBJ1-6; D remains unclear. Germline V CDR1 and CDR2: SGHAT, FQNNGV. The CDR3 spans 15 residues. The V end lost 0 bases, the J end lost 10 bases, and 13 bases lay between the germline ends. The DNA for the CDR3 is TGTGCCAGCAGCTTAGACCCGGGAGGGTCCTCACCCCTCCACTTT. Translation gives CASSLDPGGSSPLHF.

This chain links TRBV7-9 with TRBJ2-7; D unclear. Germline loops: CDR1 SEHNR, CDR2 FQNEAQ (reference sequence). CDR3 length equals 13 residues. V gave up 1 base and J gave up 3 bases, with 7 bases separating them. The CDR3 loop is CASSLDTFYEQYF. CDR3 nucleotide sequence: TGTGCCAGCAGCTTAGACACCTTCTACGAGCAGTACTTC.

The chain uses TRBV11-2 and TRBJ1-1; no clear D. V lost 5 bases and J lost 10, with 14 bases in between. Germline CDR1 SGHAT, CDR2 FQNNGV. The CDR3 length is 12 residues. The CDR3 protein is CASSPEVQRAFF. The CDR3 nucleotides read TGTGCCAGCAGCCCCGAGGTCCAGCGAGCTTTCTTT.

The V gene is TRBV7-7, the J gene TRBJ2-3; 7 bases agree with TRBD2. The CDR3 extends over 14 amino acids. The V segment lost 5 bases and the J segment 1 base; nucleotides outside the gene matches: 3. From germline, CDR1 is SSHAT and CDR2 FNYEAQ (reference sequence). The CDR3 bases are TGTGCCAGCAGCCAAACTAGCGGCACAGATACGCAGTATTTT. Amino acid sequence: CASSQTSGTDTQYF.